Sequencing of this T cell receptor beta chain was carried out in a study of blood T cell repertoires in COVID-19. Study-level information: The United States, Italy and Spain were the sources of the acute and convalescent COVID-19 samples.

Authors' processing steps: Reference gene primer amplification gave nucleated cell count estimates. Profiling relied on immunoSEQ multiplex PCR, and the TCRdb table lists in-frame clones only, not all of them. That table supplies the V and J calls and clone size; D and trimming were determined from the DNA. The sample records approximately 160,000 clones, approximately 79% being singletons. Germline V gene data show CDR1 as MNHEY and CDR2 as SMNVEV (reference sequence). Trimming removed 3 bases at V and 5 bases at J, with 11 bases between. CDR3 length: 14 amino acids. V is TRBV27 and J is TRBJ2-1; D perhaps matches TRBD1 (5 bases). The source is a man in his forties or fifties who had recovered from COVID-19. Material for sequencing was PBMCs or T cells enriched from blood (not recorded which). The CDR3 spells CASSFGHPNNEQFF. The CDR3 DNA reads as TGTGCCAGCAGTTTTGGACACCCCAACAATGAGCAGTTCTTC.